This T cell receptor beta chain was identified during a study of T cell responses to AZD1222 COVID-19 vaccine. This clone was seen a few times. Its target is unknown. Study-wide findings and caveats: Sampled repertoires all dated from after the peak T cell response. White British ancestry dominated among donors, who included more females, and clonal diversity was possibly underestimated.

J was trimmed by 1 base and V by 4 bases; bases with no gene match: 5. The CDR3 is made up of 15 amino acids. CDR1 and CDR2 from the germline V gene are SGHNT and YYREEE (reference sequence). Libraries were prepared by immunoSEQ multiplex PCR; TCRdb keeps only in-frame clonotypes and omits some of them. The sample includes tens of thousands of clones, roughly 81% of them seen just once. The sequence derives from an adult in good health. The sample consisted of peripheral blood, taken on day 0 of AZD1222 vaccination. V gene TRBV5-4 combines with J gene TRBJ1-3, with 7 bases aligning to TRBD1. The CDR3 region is CASSGRQGSGNTIYF. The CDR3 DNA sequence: TGTGCCAGCAGCGGCAGACAGGGTTCTGGAAACACCATATATTTT. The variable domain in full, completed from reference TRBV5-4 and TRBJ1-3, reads ETGVTQSPTHLIKTRGQQVTLRCSSQSGHNTVSWYQQALGQGPQFIFQYYREEENGRGNFPPRFSGLQFPNYSSELNVNALELDDSALYLCASSGRQGSGNTIYFGEGSWLTVV.